A selection of T cell receptor beta chains follows, all from one sample in a study of PD-1 blockade in classical Hodgkin lymphoma. The method was immunoSEQ multiplex PCR; TCRdb's version includes in-frame clones alone and lacks a portion of them. The repertoire holds about 14,000 clones, with 81% as singletons. Here the sequenced sample was peripheral blood mononuclear cells (PBMCs), taken at baseline. These receptor sequences come from a human donor with classical Hodgkin lymphoma. Both conserved end residues are part of each CDR3. Each record gives: J gene, clone size, D gene, V gene, CDR3 DNA, CDR3 protein. A D gene is named only where the DNA matches it firmly. Clone size is not always given. Where it is, it says once, few, many or a class for expanded clones.

>TRBJ1-5|-|-|TRBV28
TGTGCCAGCCGAGAGGGAGCTGGGCAGCCCCAGCATTTT
CASREGAGQPQHF
>TRBJ2-5|-|-|TRBV21-1
TGTGCCAGCAGCAAAGAACAGGGCTGGGAGCAGTACTTC
CASSKEQGWEQYF
>TRBJ2-7|-|TRBD1|TRBV5-6
TGTGCCAGCACGTGGACAGGGCCCTCCTACGAGCAGTACTTC
CASTWTGPSYEQYF
>TRBJ2-3|-|-|TRBV14
TGTGCCAGCAGCGATGGGGGTTCAACAGATACGCAGTATTTT
CASSDGGSTDTQYF
>TRBJ2-5|-|-|TRBV7-6
TGTGCCAGCAGCCCAGGGGAGACCCAGTACTTC
CASSPGETQYF
>TRBJ1-5|-|-|TRBV7-4
TGTGCCAGCAGCTTAGGTAGGGACTATAGCAATCAGCCCCAGCATTTT
CASSLGRDYSNQPQHF
>TRBJ2-7|few|TRBD1|TRBV7-8
TGTGCCAGCAGCGAAACTAGGGGGACAGGGGGGATGACCTACGAGCAGTACTTC
CASSETRGTGGMTYEQYF
>TRBJ1-2|-|-|TRBV6-1
TGTGCCAGCAAACAGGGTCCATATGGCTACACCTTC
CASKQGPYGYTF
>TRBJ2-7|-|-|TRBV20-1
TGCAGTCCTGGGGCATCCTACGAGCAGTACTTC
CSPGASYEQYF
>TRBJ1-4|-|-|TRBV2
TGTGCCAGCAGTGAAGTGGAAAAACTGTTTTTT
CASSEVEKLFF
>TRBJ2-1|-|TRBD2|TRBV7-2
TGTGCCAGCAGCTTAGGCGGCGGGGGTTCTTACAATGAGCAGTTCTTC
CASSLGGGGSYNEQFF
>TRBJ1-6|-|TRBD1|TRBV7-2
TGTGCCAGCAGCCCGAGGGACAGTGAGGGATCACCCCTCCACTTT
CASSPRDSEGSPLHF
>TRBJ2-7|-|-|TRBV4-2
TGTGCCAGCAGCCAAGCAGGGTCCTACGAGCAGTACTTC
CASSQAGSYEQYF
>TRBJ2-2|-|TRBD1|TRBV19
TGTGCCAGTAGTCCGGGACAGGGCACCGGGGAGCTGTTTTTT
CASSPGQGTGELFF
>TRBJ1-2|-|-|TRBV19
TGTGCCAGTAGTATAAGCCCACAGGGCTACACCTTC
CASSISPQGYTF
>TRBJ2-7|-|-|TRBV14
TGTGCCAGCAGCCCACTGCTAGGAAACTACGAGCAGTACTTC
CASSPLLGNYEQYF
>TRBJ1-2|-|-|TRBV28
TGTGCCAGCAGTTTAAACGGTGACTATGGCTACACCTTC
CASSLNGDYGYTF
>TRBJ2-6|-|-|TRBV5-1
TGCGCCAGCGGGAGAGACTCTGGGGCCAACGTCCTGACTTTC
CASGRDSGANVLTF
>TRBJ1-2|-|-|TRBV10-3
TGTGCCATCAGTACTGTCGAGAGACAGAATGGCTACACCTTC
CAISTVERQNGYTF
>TRBJ2-7|-|-|TRBV5-4
TGTGCCAGCAGCTTGGGAGGACGGACCTACGAGCAGTACTTC
CASSLGGRTYEQYF
>TRBJ2-3|-|TRBD2|TRBV29-1
TGCAGCGTCGCCGGGACTAGCGGGGGGGCCGACACAGATACGCAGTATTTT
CSVAGTSGGADTDTQYF
>TRBJ2-7|few|TRBD2|TRBV11-2
TGTGCCAGCAGCTTAGCTAGCGGGGGACCCTACGAGCAGTACTTC
CASSLASGGPYEQYF
>TRBJ1-2|-|TRBD1|TRBV14
TGTGCCAGAGCTACCGGGACAGGGGTGAACTATGGCTACACCTTC
CARATGTGVNYGYTF
>TRBJ1-5|-|TRBD1|TRBV4-2
TGTGCCAGCAACCAAGCGGACAGGGGTAGCAATCAGCCCCAGCATTTT
CASNQADRGSNQPQHF
>TRBJ2-1|-|-|TRBV6-6
TGTGCCAGCAGTTACGGGGACGGGGACAATGAGCAGTTCTTC
CASSYGDGDNEQFF
>TRBJ1-4|-|-|TRBV30
TGTGCCTCGTTTTACCGGGACTGCTTAGAAAAACTGTTTTTT
CASFYRDCLEKLFF
>TRBJ2-3|-|-|TRBV21-1
TGTGCCAGCAGCACCTTGGTTTCTAGCACAGATACGCAGTATTTT
CASSTLVSSTDTQYF
>TRBJ1-4|-|TRBD1|TRBV9
TGTGCCAGCAGCTACGGGACAGGGAAAAGAGAAAAACTGTTTTTT
CASSYGTGKREKLFF
>TRBJ1-2|-|-|TRBV9
TGTGCCAGCAGCGCAGGAGGGACTGTCCTATCTGGCTACACCTTC
CASSAGGTVLSGYTF
>TRBJ1-4|-|-|TRBV5-1
TGCGCCAGCAGCTTGGAGGGGTGGAATGAAAAACTGTTTTTT
CASSLEGWNEKLFF
>TRBJ2-1|once|-|TRBV5-1
TGCGCCAGCAGCTTAATCACGCCTCCGCCTGAGCAGTTCTTC
CASSLITPPPEQFF
>TRBJ1-5|-|TRBD1|TRBV7-8
TGTGCCAGCAGCTTAATCGGACAGGGCCGTAGCAATCAGCCCCAGCATTTT
CASSLIGQGRSNQPQHF
>TRBJ1-1|-|-|TRBV6-1
TGTGCCAGCAGTGAAGCGCCTGGACCGAAGGAAGCTTTCTTT
CASSEAPGPKEAFF
>TRBJ2-7|-|TRBD2|TRBV5-4
TGTGCCACAAGTGGGGGAGAAGGGCTAGCGGGGGCCTACGAGCAGTACTTC
CATSGGEGLAGAYEQYF
>TRBJ2-1|once|-|TRBV19
TGTGCCAGTAGGATGGACACATACAATGAGCAGTTCTTC
CASRMDTYNEQFF
>TRBJ2-7|medium-sized|TRBD1|TRBV5-6
TGTGCCAGCAGCTTGGAGAGGACAGGGACCGACTCCTACGAGCAGTACTTC
CASSLERTGTDSYEQYF
>TRBJ2-7|-|TRBD2|TRBV7-9
TGTGCCAGCAGCCTAGCCGGACTAGCGTCCGCCGAGCAGTACTTC
CASSLAGLASAEQYF
>TRBJ2-2|once|-|TRBV5-1
TGCGCCAGCAGCTTGAGGGCAGAGGGGGCCGGGGAGCTGTTTTTT
CASSLRAEGAGELFF
>TRBJ2-3|-|TRBD2|TRBV7-9
TGTGCCAGCAGCCCGCCGGGACTAGCGGGTACAGATACGCAGTATTTT
CASSPPGLAGTDTQYF
>TRBJ1-2|-|-|TRBV7-2
TGTGCCAGCAGCCCAGCGTGGGACTATGGCTACACCTTC
CASSPAWDYGYTF
>TRBJ2-3|-|-|TRBV12-5
TGTGCTAGTGGGCAACCGGGGGATACGCAGTATTTT
CASGQPGDTQYF
>TRBJ1-1|-|-|TRBV14
TGTGCCAGCAGCCTCTTCTACGGTGAAGCTTTCTTT
CASSLFYGEAFF
>TRBJ2-1|-|-|TRBV5-6
TGTGCCAGCAGCTTCGGGACAAACAATGAGCAGTTCTTC
CASSFGTNNEQFF
>TRBJ1-1|-|-|TRBV7-9
TGTGCCAGCAGCTCCTCCTTCCAGACGGGCAGGTTAGAAGCTTTCTTT
CASSSSFQTGRLEAFF
>TRBJ1-2|-|-|TRBV27
TGTGCCAGCAGTTTTGGGCAGGGACTCTACTATGGCTACACCTTC
CASSFGQGLYYGYTF
>TRBJ2-3|-|-|TRBV27
TGTGCCAGCAGTTTAGCTGGGGTTAGCACAGATACGCAGTATTTT
CASSLAGVSTDTQYF